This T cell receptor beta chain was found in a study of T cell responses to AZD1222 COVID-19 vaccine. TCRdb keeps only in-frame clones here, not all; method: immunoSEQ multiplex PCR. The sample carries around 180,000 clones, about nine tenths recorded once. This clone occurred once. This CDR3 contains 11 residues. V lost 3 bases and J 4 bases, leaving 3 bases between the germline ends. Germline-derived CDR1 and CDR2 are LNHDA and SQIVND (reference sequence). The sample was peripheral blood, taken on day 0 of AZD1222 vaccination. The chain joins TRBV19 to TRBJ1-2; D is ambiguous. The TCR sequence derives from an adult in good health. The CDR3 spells CASSMGYGYTF. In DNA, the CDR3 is TGTGCCAGTAGTATGGGCTATGGCTACACCTTC.